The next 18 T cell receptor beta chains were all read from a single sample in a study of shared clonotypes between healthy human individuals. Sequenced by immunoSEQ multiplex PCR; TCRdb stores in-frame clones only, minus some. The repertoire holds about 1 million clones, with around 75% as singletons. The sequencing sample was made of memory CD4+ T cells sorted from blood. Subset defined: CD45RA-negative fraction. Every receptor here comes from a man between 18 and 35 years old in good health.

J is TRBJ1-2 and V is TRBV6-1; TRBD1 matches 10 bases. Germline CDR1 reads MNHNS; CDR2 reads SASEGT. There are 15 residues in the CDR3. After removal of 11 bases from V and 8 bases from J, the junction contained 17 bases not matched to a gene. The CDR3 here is CAGLQGDRGAEGYTF. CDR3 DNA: TGTGCCGGCTTACAAGGGGACAGGGGTGCAGAAGGCTACACCTTC.

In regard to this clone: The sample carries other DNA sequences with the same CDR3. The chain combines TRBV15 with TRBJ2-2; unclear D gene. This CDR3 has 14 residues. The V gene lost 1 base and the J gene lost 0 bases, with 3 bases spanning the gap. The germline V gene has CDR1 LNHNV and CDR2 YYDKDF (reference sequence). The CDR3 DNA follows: TGTGCCACCAGCAGAGGCGCGAACACCGGGGAGCTGTTTTTT. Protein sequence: CATSRGANTGELFF.

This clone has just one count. CDR3 coding DNA: TGCGCCAGCAGTCAATCAAAGACAGGGCAGAGCTCCTACGAGCAGTACTTC. Protein product: CASSQSKTGQSSYEQYF. The rearrangement uses TRBV23-1 and TRBJ2-7; 7 bases fit TRBD1. TRBV23-1 is placed among ORFs of uncertain function. The CDR3 totals 17 residues. Trimming took 0 bases from V and 0 from J; bases not matched to a gene: 8.

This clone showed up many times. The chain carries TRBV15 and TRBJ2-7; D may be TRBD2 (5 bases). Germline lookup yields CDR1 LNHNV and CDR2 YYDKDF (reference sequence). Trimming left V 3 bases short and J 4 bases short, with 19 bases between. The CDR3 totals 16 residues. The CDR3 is CATSSRIVGVGYEQYF. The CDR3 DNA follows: TGTGCCACCAGCAGTAGGATCGTCGGGGTCGGGTACGAGCAGTACTTC.

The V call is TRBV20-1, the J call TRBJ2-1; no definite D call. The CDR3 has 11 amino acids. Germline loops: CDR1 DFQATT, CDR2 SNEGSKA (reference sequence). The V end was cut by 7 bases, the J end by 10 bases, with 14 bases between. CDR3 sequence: CSGTRVEEQFF. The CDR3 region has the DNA TGCAGTGGAACTCGGGTAGAGGAGCAGTTCTTC.

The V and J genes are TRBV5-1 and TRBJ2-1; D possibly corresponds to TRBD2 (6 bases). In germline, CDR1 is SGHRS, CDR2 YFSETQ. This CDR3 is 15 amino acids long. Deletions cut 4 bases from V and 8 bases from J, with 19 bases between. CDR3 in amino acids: CASSPTSPGWDEQFF. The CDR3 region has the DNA TGCGCCAGCAGCCCAACTAGCCCGGGTTGGGATGAGCAGTTCTTC.

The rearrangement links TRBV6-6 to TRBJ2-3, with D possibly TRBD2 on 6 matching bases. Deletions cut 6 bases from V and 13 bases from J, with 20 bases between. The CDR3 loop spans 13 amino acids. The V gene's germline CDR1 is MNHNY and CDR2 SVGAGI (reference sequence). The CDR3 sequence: CASSSPSVQIKYF. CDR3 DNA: TGTGCCAGCAGCTCTCCTAGCGTCCAAATCAAGTATTTT.

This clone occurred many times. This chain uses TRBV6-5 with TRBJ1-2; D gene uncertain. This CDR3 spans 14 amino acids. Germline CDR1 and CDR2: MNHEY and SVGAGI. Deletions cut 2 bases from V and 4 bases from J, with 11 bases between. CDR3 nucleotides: TGTGCCAGCAGTTACGGTCGGGGATTCTATGGCTACACCTTC. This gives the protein CASSYGRGFYGYTF.

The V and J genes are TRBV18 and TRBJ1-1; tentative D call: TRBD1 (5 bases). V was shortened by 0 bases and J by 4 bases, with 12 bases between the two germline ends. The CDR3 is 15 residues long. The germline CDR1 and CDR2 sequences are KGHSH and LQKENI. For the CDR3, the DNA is TGTGCCAGCTCACCACCTCTGGGGGTTAGCACTGAAGCTTTCTTT. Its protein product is CASSPPLGVSTEAFF. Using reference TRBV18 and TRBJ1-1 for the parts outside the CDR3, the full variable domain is NAGVMQNPRHLVRRRGQEARLRCSPMKGHSHVYWYRQLPEEGLKFMVYLQKENIIDESGMPKERFSAEFPKEGPSILRIQQVVRGDSAAYFCASSPPLGVSTEAFFGQGTRLTVV.

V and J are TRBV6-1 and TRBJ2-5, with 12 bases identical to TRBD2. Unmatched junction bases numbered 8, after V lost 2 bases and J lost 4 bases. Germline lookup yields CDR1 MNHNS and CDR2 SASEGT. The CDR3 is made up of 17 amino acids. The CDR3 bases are TGTGCCAGCAGTGAACCGACTAGCGGGAGTTGGGGAGAGACCCAGTACTTC. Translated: CASSEPTSGSWGETQYF.

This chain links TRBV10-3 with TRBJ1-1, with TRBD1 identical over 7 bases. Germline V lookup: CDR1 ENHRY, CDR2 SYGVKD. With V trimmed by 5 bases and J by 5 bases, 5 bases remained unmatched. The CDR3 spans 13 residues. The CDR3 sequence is CAISYQGGTEAFF. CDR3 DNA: TGTGCCATCAGTTACCAGGGGGGAACTGAAGCTTTCTTT.

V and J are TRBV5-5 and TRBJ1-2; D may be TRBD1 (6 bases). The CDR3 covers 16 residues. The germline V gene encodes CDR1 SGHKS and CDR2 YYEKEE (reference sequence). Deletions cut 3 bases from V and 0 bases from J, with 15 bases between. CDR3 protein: CASSWKTGHSNYGYTF. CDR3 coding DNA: TGTGCCAGCAGCTGGAAGACAGGTCATTCTAACTATGGCTACACCTTC.

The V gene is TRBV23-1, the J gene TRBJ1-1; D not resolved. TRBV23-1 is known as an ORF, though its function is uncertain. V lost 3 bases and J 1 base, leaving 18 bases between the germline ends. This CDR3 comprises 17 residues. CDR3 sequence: CASSHRGPPIKNTEAFF. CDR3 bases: TGCGCCAGCAGTCATAGAGGGCCGCCCATTAAGAACACTGAAGCTTTCTTT.

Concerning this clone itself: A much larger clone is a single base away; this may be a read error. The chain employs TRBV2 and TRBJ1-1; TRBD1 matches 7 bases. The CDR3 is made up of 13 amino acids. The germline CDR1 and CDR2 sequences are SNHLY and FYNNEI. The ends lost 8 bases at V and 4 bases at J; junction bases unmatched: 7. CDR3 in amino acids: CASRRQGSTEAFF. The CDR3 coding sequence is TGTGCCAGCCGCCGACAGGGAAGCACTGAAGCTTTCTTT.

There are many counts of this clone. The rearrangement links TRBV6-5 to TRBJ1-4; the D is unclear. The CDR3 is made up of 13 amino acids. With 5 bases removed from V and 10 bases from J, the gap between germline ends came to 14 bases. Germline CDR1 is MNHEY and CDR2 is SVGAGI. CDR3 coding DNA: TGTGCCAGCAGTGAAGGACTTTTAGCAAAACTGTTTTTT. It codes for CASSEGLLAKLFF.

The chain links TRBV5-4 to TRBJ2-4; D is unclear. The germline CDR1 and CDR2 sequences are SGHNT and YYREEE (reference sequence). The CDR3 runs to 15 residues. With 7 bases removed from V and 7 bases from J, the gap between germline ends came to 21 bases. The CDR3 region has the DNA TGTGCCAGCCAAAATTACACCGCCCATCAGAACATTCAGTACTTC. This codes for CASQNYTAHQNIQYF.

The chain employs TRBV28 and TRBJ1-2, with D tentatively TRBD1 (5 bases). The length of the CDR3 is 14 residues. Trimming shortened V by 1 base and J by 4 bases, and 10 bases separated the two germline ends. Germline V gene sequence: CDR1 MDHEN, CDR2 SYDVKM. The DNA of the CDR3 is TGTGCCAGCAGTTTATCCCAGGGACTCTATGGCTACACCTTC. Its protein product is CASSLSQGLYGYTF.

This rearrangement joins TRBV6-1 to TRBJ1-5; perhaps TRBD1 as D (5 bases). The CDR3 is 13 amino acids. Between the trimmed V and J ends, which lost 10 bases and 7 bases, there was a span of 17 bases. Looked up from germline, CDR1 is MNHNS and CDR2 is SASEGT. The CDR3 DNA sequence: TGTGCCACCCGACTAGGGGCTCAACAGCCCCAGCATTTT. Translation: CATRLGAQQPQHF.